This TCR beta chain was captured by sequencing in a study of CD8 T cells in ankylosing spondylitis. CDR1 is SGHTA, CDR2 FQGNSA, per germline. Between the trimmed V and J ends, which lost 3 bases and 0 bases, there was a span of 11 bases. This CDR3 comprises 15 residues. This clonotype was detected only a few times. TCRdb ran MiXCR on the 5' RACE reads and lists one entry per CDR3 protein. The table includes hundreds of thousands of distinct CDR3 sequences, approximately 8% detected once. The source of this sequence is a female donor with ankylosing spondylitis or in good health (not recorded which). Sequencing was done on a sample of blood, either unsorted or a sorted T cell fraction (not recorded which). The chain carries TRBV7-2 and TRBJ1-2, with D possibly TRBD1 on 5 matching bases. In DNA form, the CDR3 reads TGTGCCAGCAGCTTCGGGGGTGGGGCTAACTATGGCTACACCTTC. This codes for CASSFGGGANYGYTF.